The 20 T cell receptor beta chains presented below share a single source sample, sequenced in a study of T cells in narcolepsy. Generated by immunoSEQ multiplex PCR, the TCRdb table keeps only in-frame clones and is missing some. The table records about 41,000 clones, around 88% of them present only once. The sequenced material came from CD45RA- memory CD4+ T cells from PBMCs. The receptor set was obtained from a human donor with narcolepsy.

The gene calls are TRBV4-1 and TRBJ2-1; 14 bases match TRBD2. From germline, CDR1 is MGHRA and CDR2 YSYEKL. J gave up 0 bases and V 0 bases, and 4 bases lay outside the gene matches. The CDR3 is 19 amino acids. CDR3 amino acids: CASSQEWTSGGSSYNEQFF. CDR3 nucleotide sequence: TGCGCCAGCAGCCAAGAATGGACTAGCGGGGGGAGCTCCTACAATGAGCAGTTCTTC.

This clone appeared a few times. This sequence joins TRBV5-1 and TRBJ2-7; maybe TRBD2 (6 bases). Germline V CDR1 and CDR2: SGHRS, YFSETQ. CDR3 length: 14 residues. Trimming cost V 4 bases and J 7 bases, with 18 bases left between them. The CDR3: CASSAGLVLGEQYF. CDR3 nucleotides: TGCGCCAGCAGCGCGGGACTCGTTTTGGGGGAGCAGTACTTC.

The V call is TRBV28, the J call TRBJ2-5; D may be TRBD2 (6 bases). Germline loops: CDR1 MDHEN, CDR2 SYDVKM. V dropped 4 bases and J dropped 3 bases, with 18 bases sitting between them. The CDR3 is 16 amino acids. The CDR3 is CASSSSGSLLEETQYF. CDR3 sequence (DNA): TGTGCCAGCAGTTCCTCCGGGAGTCTCCTCGAAGAGACCCAGTACTTC.

The CDR3 bases are TGTGCCAGCAGCTTAGTACAGGGTCGGGGCAAAAACATTCAGTACTTC. Encoded protein: CASSLVQGRGKNIQYF. V is TRBV7-8 and J is TRBJ2-4, with a possible D match to TRBD1 (6 bases). With 1 base removed from V and 3 bases from J, the gap between germline ends came to 13 bases. Germline CDR1 reads SGHVS; CDR2 reads FQNEAQ. CDR3 length: 16 residues.

The V call is TRBV14, the J call TRBJ1-1, with 8 bases fitting TRBD1. CDR3 size: 17 residues. The trim removed 4 bases at V and 3 bases at J, leaving 13 bases unmatched. CDR1 and CDR2 from the germline V gene are SGHDN and FVKESK. CDR3 loop: CASSPTQRQGRHTEAFF. The DNA of the CDR3 is TGTGCCAGCAGCCCTACGCAACGACAGGGGAGGCACACTGAAGCTTTCTTT.

A word on this clone: One end of the junction varies from germline; a read error may be responsible. The V gene is TRBV29-1, the J gene TRBJ1-2; D unresolved. Germline lookup yields CDR1 SQVTM and CDR2 ANQGSEA. The CDR3 length is 12 residues. The CDR3 protein is CSVQESNYGYTF. CDR3 DNA sequence: TGCAGCGTTCAAGAGAGTAACTATGGCTACACCTTC. Using reference TRBV29-1 and TRBJ1-2 for the parts outside the CDR3, the full variable domain is SAVISQKPSRDICQRGTSLTIQCQVDSQVTMMFWYRQQPGQSLTLIATANQGSEATYESGFVIDKFPISRPNLTFSTLTVSNMSPEDSSIYLCSVQESNYGYTFGSGTRLTVV.

The chain uses TRBV6-6 and TRBJ2-3; no clear D gene. Trimming took off 10 bases at V and 3 bases at J, with 17 bases between the two ends. Germline V lookup: CDR1 MNHNY, CDR2 SVGAGI (reference sequence). The CDR3 extends over 14 amino acids. CDR3 loop: CATLRRVGTDTQYF. CDR3 sequence (DNA): TGTGCCACCCTCCGCCGGGTCGGGACAGATACGCAGTATTTT.

This clone was detected once. The CDR3 loop reads CSARSGQIEQYF. The CDR3 bases are TGCAGCGCCCGGTCGGGACAGATCGAGCAGTACTTC. The chain joins TRBV29-1 to TRBJ2-7; 7 bases map to TRBD1. The CDR3 sequence is 12 residues long. Per the germline V gene, CDR1 is SQVTM and CDR2 is ANQGSEA. V lost 7 bases and J lost 6; bases outside the gene matches: 9.

The chain uses TRBV28 and TRBJ2-6; D might be TRBD2 (6 bases). This CDR3 is built from 18 residues. Looked up from germline, CDR1 is MDHEN and CDR2 is SYDVKM. The V and J ends lost 6 bases and 0 bases respectively, with 18 bases between them. CDR3 loop: CASRMEGQGSSGANVLTF. The CDR3 coding sequence is TGTGCCAGCAGGATGGAGGGGCAGGGAAGCTCTGGGGCCAACGTCCTGACTTTC.

This sequence joins TRBV5-1 and TRBJ1-2, with D uncertain. Germline loops: CDR1 SGHRS, CDR2 YFSETQ. CDR3 size: 14 residues. V gave up 3 bases and J gave up 7 bases, with 16 bases separating them. The CDR3 nucleotides are TGCGCCAGCAGCTCCACCCGGGAGCGATTTGGCTACACCTTC. It specifies CASSSTRERFGYTF.

The chain uses TRBV11-2 and TRBJ2-1; TRBD1 or TRBD2 may be the D gene (5 bases each). The V gene's germline CDR1 is SGHAT and CDR2 FQNNGV. This CDR3 has 16 residues. With 6 bases removed from V and 6 bases from J, the gap between germline ends came to 21 bases. CDR3 DNA: TGTGCCAGCAGTCCAGCGTCCGGGACCCGCCCCAATGAGCAGTTCTTC. It is translated as CASSPASGTRPNEQFF.

V is TRBV6-1 and J is TRBJ2-7, with D unclear. In germline, CDR1 is MNHNS, CDR2 SASEGT. V lost 1 base and J lost 6, with 10 bases in between. This CDR3 is built from 13 residues. The DNA for the CDR3 is TGTGCCAGCAGTGAAGTCGAGTTTGCCGAGCAGTACTTC. Protein: CASSEVEFAEQYF.

The rearrangement joins TRBV4-1 to TRBJ2-1, with TRBD1 identical over 8 bases. The CDR3 length is 16 residues. Germline trimming cut 1 base from V and 2 bases from J; bases unmatched to any gene: 4. Germline V gene sequence: CDR1 MGHRA, CDR2 YSYEKL. The CDR3 region has the DNA TGCGCCAGCAGCCAAGTCGGCAGGGGGCCCTACAATGAGCAGTTCTTC. Translating it yields CASSQVGRGPYNEQFF.

This chain uses TRBV18 with TRBJ2-1; a possible D gene is TRBD2 (6 bases). Germline CDR1 is KGHSH and CDR2 is LQKENI. Deletions cut 2 bases from V and 1 base from J, with 9 bases between. This CDR3 spans 15 amino acids. CDR3 nucleotide sequence: TGTGCCAGCTCACCAGCGGGAAGGTCCTACAATGAGCAGTTCTTC. It encodes CASSPAGRSYNEQFF.

The chain couples TRBV5-1 to TRBJ1-4, with TRBD1 as a possible D gene (6 bases). The germline gives CDR1 SGHRS, CDR2 YFSETQ. V was cut by 7 bases and J by 5 bases, with 15 bases left in between. The CDR3 length is 14 residues. CDR3 nucleotide sequence: TGCGCCAGCTCGACCGGACAGCCAAATGAAAAACTGTTTTTT. Protein: CASSTGQPNEKLFF.

The rearrangement uses TRBV5-4 and TRBJ1-1, with D hard to call. V was clipped by 1 base and J by 1 base, with 8 bases between them. Germline lookup yields CDR1 SGHNT and CDR2 YYREEE (reference sequence). The CDR3 runs to 14 residues. CDR3 DNA: TGTGCCAGCAGCTTGCGGGCTGCGAACACTGAAGCTTTCTTT. Protein product: CASSLRAANTEAFF.

The table lists this clone with a count of one. The genes are TRBV6-6 and TRBJ2-7, with 10 bases aligning to TRBD1. This CDR3 spans 16 amino acids. V trimming: 0 bases; J trimming: 5 bases; junction bases outside the gene matches: 7. CDR1 and CDR2 (germline): MNHNY, SVGAGI (reference sequence). Here the CDR3 DNA reads TGTGCCAGCAGTTACTCGGGACAGGGGCGGCAGGACGAGCAGTACTTC. Protein sequence: CASSYSGQGRQDEQYF.

This chain links TRBV5-1 with TRBJ1-1; unclear D gene. CDR3 length equals 11 residues. Germline CDR1 is SGHRS and CDR2 is YFSETQ. V lost 7 bases and J 7 bases, leaving 11 bases between the germline ends. The CDR3 is CASSDLGEAFF. The CDR3 DNA reads as TGCGCCAGCTCCGACTTGGGTGAAGCTTTCTTT.

A word on this clone: One end of the junction is discordant with germline, which a read error may explain. The V call is TRBV7-7, the J call TRBJ1-4; 7 bases match TRBD1. The CDR3 is 13 residues long. The germline V gene has CDR1 SSHAT and CDR2 FNYEAQ (reference sequence). The CDR3 sequence is CASSAGTVEKLFF. For the CDR3, the DNA is TGTGCTAGCAGCGCCGGGACAGTTGAAAAACTGTTTTTT. Together with reference TRBV7-7 and TRBJ1-4, the CDR3 gives the full variable domain: GAGVSQSPRYKVTKRGQDVTLRCDPISSHATLYWYQQALGQGPEFLTYFNYEAQPDKSGLPSDRFSAERPEGSISTLTIQRTEQRDSAMYRCASSAGTVEKLFFGSGTQLSVL.

The J gene is TRBJ2-5, the V gene TRBV30, with D possibly being TRBD1 or TRBD2 (5 bases each). The germline gives CDR1 GTSNPN, CDR2 SVGIG (reference sequence). Trimming shortened V by 2 bases and J by 5 bases, and 18 bases separated the two germline ends. The CDR3 covers 15 residues. The CDR3 sequence: CAWSTDGTGGETQYF. CDR3 DNA: TGTGCCTGGAGTACAGATGGGACGGGCGGGGAGACCCAGTACTTC.